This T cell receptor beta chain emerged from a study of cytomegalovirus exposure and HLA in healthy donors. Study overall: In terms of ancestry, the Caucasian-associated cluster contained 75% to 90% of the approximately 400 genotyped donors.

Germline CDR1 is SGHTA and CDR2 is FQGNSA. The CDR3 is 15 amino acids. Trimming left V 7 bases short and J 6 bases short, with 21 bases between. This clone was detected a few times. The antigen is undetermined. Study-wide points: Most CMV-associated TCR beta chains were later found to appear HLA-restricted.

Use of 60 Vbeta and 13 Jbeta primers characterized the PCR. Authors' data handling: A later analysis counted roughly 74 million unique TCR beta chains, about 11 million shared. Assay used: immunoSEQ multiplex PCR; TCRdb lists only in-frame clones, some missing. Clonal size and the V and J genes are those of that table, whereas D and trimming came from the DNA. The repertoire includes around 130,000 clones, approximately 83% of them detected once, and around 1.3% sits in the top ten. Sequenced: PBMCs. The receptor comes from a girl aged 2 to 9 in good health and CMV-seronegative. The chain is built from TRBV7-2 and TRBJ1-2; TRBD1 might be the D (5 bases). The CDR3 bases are TGTGCCAGCACCAAGTCCAGGCGGGGGTTAGATGGCTACACCTTC. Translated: CASTKSRRGLDGYTF.